The 13 T cell receptor beta chains reported below all come from one sample, sequenced in a study of blood T cell repertoires in COVID-19. Measured with immunoSEQ multiplex PCR; TCRdb has only the in-frame clones, and not every one. The sample consists of approximately 240,000 clones, approximately 80% of them appearing once. Sequenced material: peripheral blood. The receptors derive from a woman aged 55-69 years with active or convalescent COVID-19.

The genes are TRBV2 and TRBJ2-2, with 15 nucleotides matching TRBD2. This CDR3 comprises 19 residues. The V gene's germline CDR1 is SNHLY and CDR2 FYNNEI. The ends lost 4 bases at V and 1 base at J; junction bases unmatched: 7. This CDR3 reads CASSGGLAGGLGNTGELFF. DNA for the CDR3: TGTGCCAGCAGTGGAGGACTAGCGGGGGGGCTGGGGAACACCGGGGAGCTGTTTTTT.

The V and J genes are TRBV19 and TRBJ1-1; 7 bases line up with TRBD1. Trimming took 7 bases from V and 4 from J; bases not matched to a gene: 3. The CDR3 contains 12 residues. Germline V lookup: CDR1 LNHDA, CDR2 SQIVND (reference sequence). DNA for the CDR3: TGTGCCAGTAATACAGGGGTCACTGAAGCTTTCTTT. Protein product: CASNTGVTEAFF.

V is TRBV11-2 and J is TRBJ2-3; D perhaps matches TRBD1 (6 bases). The V gene's germline CDR1 is SGHAT and CDR2 FQNNGV. The CDR3 length is 17 residues. The V and J ends lost 4 bases and 6 bases respectively, with 23 bases between them. CDR3 protein: CASSSLGLGAFMDTQYF. The CDR3 nucleotides read TGTGCCAGCAGCTCCTTAGGTCTGGGGGCATTCATGGATACGCAGTATTTT.

V and J are TRBV28 and TRBJ1-5; no firm D call. This CDR3 is 17 amino acids long. Germline V gives CDR1 MDHEN, CDR2 SYDVKM. The germline V and J ends were trimmed by 5 bases and 2 bases, with 19 bases remaining between them. The CDR3 sequence: CASSPRGALPGNQPQHF. The DNA of the CDR3 is TGTGCCAGCAGTCCCCGGGGAGCTTTGCCCGGCAATCAGCCCCAGCATTTT.

The chain has TRBV6-1 and TRBJ1-2; weak D call: TRBD1 (6 bases). Germline values: CDR1 MNHNS, CDR2 SASEGT. This CDR3 is 14 amino acids long. Trimming took off 0 bases at V and 4 bases at J, with 9 bases between the two ends. For the CDR3, the DNA is TGTGCCAGCAGTGAAGCGGGGGACACCTATGGCTACACCTTC. It yields the protein CASSEAGDTYGYTF.

The chain is built from TRBV9 and TRBJ1-2; 7 bases agree with TRBD1. The CDR3 has 17 residues. The germline V gene encodes CDR1 SGDLS and CDR2 YYNGEE. J lost 1 base, V lost 4 bases, and 13 bases had no gene match. DNA of the CDR3: TGTGCCAGCAGCTCCATCTCCCGACAGGGCCGTAACTATGGCTACACCTTC. The encoded protein is CASSSISRQGRNYGYTF.

This clone was recorded at least ten times. The chain joins TRBV2 to TRBJ1-2; TRBD1 matches 7 bases. The germline CDR1 and CDR2 sequences are SNHLY and FYNNEI. V was pared by 8 bases and J by 6 bases, with 9 bases of the junction left unmatched. This CDR3 is 13 amino acids long. CDR3 residues: CASGTTGFDGYTF. CDR3 nucleotide sequence: TGTGCCAGCGGGACGACAGGGTTTGATGGCTACACCTTC.

This rearrangement joins TRBV12-2 to TRBJ1-5. TRBV12-2 is classified as a pseudogene. There are 15 residues in the CDR3. This chain's CDR3 is CASRLGRGGGQPQHF. CDR3 sequence (DNA): TGTGCAAGTCGCTTAGGGCGGGGGGGCGGCCAGCCCCAGCATTTT.

This clone appeared once. This sequence joins TRBV5-1 and TRBJ2-1; TRBD2 matches at 10 bases. V was pared by 0 bases and J by 4 bases, with 1 base of the junction left unmatched. The CDR3 has 15 amino acids. Germline V gene sequence: CDR1 SGHRS, CDR2 YFSETQ. The DNA of the CDR3 is TGCGCCAGCAGCTTGGTACTAGCGGGGTACAATGAGCAGTTCTTC. Residues: CASSLVLAGYNEQFF.

This chain connects TRBV5-4 to TRBJ2-1; a possible D gene is TRBD2 (6 bases). The CDR3 loop spans 16 amino acids. Germline V lookup: CDR1 SGHNT, CDR2 YYREEE (reference sequence). Trimming took off 0 bases at V and 10 bases at J, with 20 bases between the two ends. The CDR3 loop is CASSLGATMVAGEQFF. For the CDR3, the DNA is TGTGCCAGCAGCTTGGGGGCGACTATGGTGGCGGGGGAGCAGTTCTTC.

The chain combines TRBV4-2 with TRBJ2-3, with 9 bases lining up with TRBD1. Germline CDR1 reads LGHNA; CDR2 reads YNFKEQ. This CDR3 region has 16 residues. Trimming took 4 bases from V and 6 from J; bases not matched to a gene: 11. The CDR3 nucleotides read TGTGCCAGCAGCCTACGACAGGGGGGAAGTACGGATACGCAGTATTTT. Translation gives CASSLRQGGSTDTQYF.

V usage is TRBV5-1 and J usage is TRBJ2-5; 12 nucleotides match TRBD1. The length of the CDR3 is 17 residues. The J segment lost 2 bases and the V segment lost 4 bases, leaving 9 bases of the junction unmatched. CDR1 and CDR2 from the germline V gene are SGHRS and YFSETQ. Here the CDR3 reads CASSPGTGGGLQETQYF. The CDR3 DNA is TGCGCCAGCAGCCCCGGGACAGGGGGCGGGTTACAAGAGACCCAGTACTTC.

This chain uses TRBV2 with TRBJ2-2; 9 bases map to TRBD1. The CDR3 covers 16 residues. The germline CDR1 and CDR2 sequences are SNHLY and FYNNEI. The trim removed 0 bases at V and 3 bases at J, leaving 2 bases unmatched. The CDR3 is CASSEAGTGYTGELFF. The DNA of the CDR3 is TGTGCCAGCAGTGAAGCCGGGACAGGGTACACCGGGGAGCTGTTTTTT. Full variable domain (rest looked up from reference TRBV2 and TRBJ2-2): EPEVTQTPSHQVTQMGQEVILRCVPISNHLYFYWYRQILGQKVEFLVSFYNNEISEKSEIFDDQFSVERPDGSNFTLKIRSTKLEDSAMYFCASSEAGTGYTGELFFGEGSRLTVL.